The entry that follows covers one T cell receptor (beta chain) sequence. Its specificity is unknown. There were likely unrecorded immune exposures, though donors were nominally healthy when sampled. Germline lookup yields CDR1 SGDLS and CDR2 YYNGEE. The CDR3 is made up of 13 amino acids. Deletions cut 3 bases from V and 3 bases from J, with 9 bases between. 60 Vbeta and 13 Jbeta primers were used in PCR. Authors' analysis steps: In a later analysis, of around 80 million unique beta chains, some 10 million appeared in at least two donors. The table came from immunoSEQ multiplex PCR; TCRdb's copy has only in-frame clones and leaves some out. V, J and clone size reflect that table, while D and trimming were determined from the DNA. The sample contains 160,000 or so clones, just over 75% of which appear only once. This entry belongs to a study of cytomegalovirus exposure and HLA in healthy donors. Study-level information: Earlier, approximately 110 million unique TCR beta sequences were recovered from about 200 million T cells by an analysis. Study-level findings and limits: In vitro assays verified that three CMV-associated chains recognized CMV antigens specifically.

This clonotype was sampled from a woman aged 40-49 years in good health and CMV-seronegative. The sample was PBMCs. The chain recombines TRBV9 with TRBJ2-5; weak D call: TRBD1 (5 bases). DNA of the CDR3: TGTGCCAGCAGCGCCCCCAGGGAAGAGACCCAGTACTTC. It yields the protein CASSAPREETQYF.